These 6 T cell receptor beta chains were sequenced from one sample in a study of T cells in Graves' hyperthyroidism and ophthalmopathy. TCR beta CDR3 regions were amplified from RNA transcripts. HTBI primers were employed in a first-round RT-PCR of the TCR CDR3. TCRdb reprocessed the multiplex PCR reads with MiXCR, giving one entry per CDR3 protein. Of approximately 710,000 distinct CDR3 sequences detected, roughly 17% appear once; the ten largest clones hold less than 20%. The sample consisted of blood. The receptor source for this set is a man aged 45 to 65 with Graves' hyperthyroidism.

This clonotype was detected ten times or more. V is TRBV5-1 and J is TRBJ2-7, with D tentatively TRBD1 or TRBD2 (6 bases each). Germline lookup yields CDR1 SGHRS and CDR2 YFSETQ. The CDR3 runs 14 residues. V shed 7 bases and J shed 2 bases, with 16 bases lying between them. The CDR3 sequence is CASRGAGAPYEQYF. The CDR3 nucleotides read TGCGCCAGCCGCGGGGCAGGGGCCCCCTACGAGCAGTACTTC.

This clonotype was counted ten times or more. The chain is built from TRBV11-2 and TRBJ1-1, with D unclear. Trimming stripped 1 base from V and 11 bases from J, with 8 bases between. CDR1 SGHAT and CDR2 FQNNGV come from the germline V gene. The CDR3 runs 11 residues. CDR3 residues: CASSLGHQAFF. The CDR3 DNA reads TGTGCCAGCAGCTTAGGTCACCAGGCTTTCTTT.

Here the CDR3 DNA reads TGTGCCAGCAGCTTGTCAACAGGGGGTTATGGCTACACCTTC. The encoded protein is CASSLSTGGYGYTF. V gene TRBV5-5 combines with J gene TRBJ1-2; 8 bases line up with TRBD1. Germline V CDR1 and CDR2: SGHKS, YYEKEE (reference sequence). The CDR3 covers 14 residues. The V and J ends lost 1 base and 5 bases, in that order; junction bases with no gene match: 4.

This clonotype was counted between two and nine times. V is TRBV14 and J is TRBJ1-3; D is unclear. Germline loops: CDR1 SGHDN, CDR2 FVKESK. This CDR3 has 15 residues. Trimming removed 1 base at V and 5 bases at J, with 12 bases between. CDR3 sequence reads: CASSQGFWRRNTIYF. CDR3 in DNA: TGTGCCAGCAGCCAAGGGTTCTGGCGGAGAAACACCATATATTTT.

This clonotype was observed a handful of times. This rearrangement joins TRBV27 to TRBJ1-2, with a possible D match to TRBD1 (5 bases). Trimming stripped 10 bases from V and 5 bases from J, with 17 bases between. This CDR3 contains 13 residues. Germline lookup yields CDR1 MNHEY and CDR2 SMNVEV (reference sequence). CDR3 DNA sequence: TGTGCCACGTCCTCCACGGAGGGGTATGGCTACACCTTC. Residues: CATSSTEGYGYTF.

This clonotype showed up many times. The rearrangement joins TRBV29-1 to TRBJ1-2; TRBD1 matches at 8 bases. Trimming removed 5 bases from V and 3 bases from J; junction bases left unmatched: 20. This CDR3 contains 18 residues. Germline loops: CDR1 SQVTM, CDR2 ANQGSEA. CDR3 amino acids: CSVIFPRGTGQTHYGYTF. The CDR3 DNA follows: TGCAGCGTTATCTTCCCTCGAGGGACAGGCCAAACCCACTATGGCTACACCTTC.